A single count supports the clone carrying this TCR beta chain. The antigen is undetermined. TCRdb's copy holds only in-frame clones and misses some; the assay was immunoSEQ multiplex PCR. The data show some 2 million clones, approximately 94% seen once. Naive CD8 cells were CD45RO-negative, positively selected for CCR7, excluding terminally differentiated effector memory CD45RA+ cells. Adult donors, all healthy and HIV-negative, had no recent acute infections or vaccinations. The germline gives CDR1 MNHEY, CDR2 SVGAGI. CDR3 length equals 15 residues. Losses at the gene ends were 2 bases for V and 4 bases for J; bases not matched to a gene: 3. The data were obtained in a study of shared clonotypes between healthy human individuals. Findings and caveats of the study: In general, naive subsets displayed greater estimated richness than memory subsets did.

The sequence derives from a man aged 18-30 years in good health. This chain joins TRBV6-5 and TRBJ2-7; TRBD1 matches 12 bases. The sequencing input was naive CD8+ T cells sorted from blood. CDR3 sequence: CASSYPGQGAYEQYF. The DNA for the CDR3 is TGTGCCAGCAGTTACCCGGGACAGGGGGCATACGAGCAGTACTTC.